This T cell receptor (beta chain) is drawn from a study of human thymus T cells. Study outcomes and limitations: V and J genes seemed to be used with bias in thymic and blood repertoires.

From resections taken during corrective heart surgery, the thymus tissue was obtained. Corrective surgery for congenital heart defects was being performed on the healthy Finnish infants who served as donors. With regard to this clone: Its antigen is unknown.

Per germline, CDR1 SNHLY and CDR2 FYNNEI. The trim removed 10 bases at V and 5 bases at J, leaving 7 bases unmatched. The CDR3 totals 13 residues. Assay: immunoSEQ multiplex PCR; the TCRdb copy retains only in-frame clones and omits some. The data show 100,000 to 150,000 clones, about 94% seen once. The V and J genes are TRBV2 and TRBJ2-5; the match to TRBD2 covers 10 bases. Sequenced sample: thymus tissue. The clonotype was recovered from a boy less than two years old with a congenital heart defect but otherwise immunologically healthy. CDR3 in DNA: TGTGCCACAGAGCGGGGGGGCATGGAGACCCAGTACTTC. Protein sequence: CATERGGMETQYF.